The sequence of this TCR beta chain was determined in a study of blood T cell repertoires in COVID-19. For the study at large: The study drew acute and convalescent COVID-19 samples from the United States, Italy and Spain. Sources were T cells, B-cell-depleted T cells, or PBMCs; the material itself was cDNA or gDNA.

Original data processing: The assay estimated nucleated cells by amplifying reference gene primers. Only in-frame clones appear in the TCRdb table, and some are missing; sequencing was by immunoSEQ multiplex PCR. The V and J calls and clone size were taken over from that table, and D and trimming were inferred from the DNA. This table holds about 130,000 clones, about 80% found once. The length of the CDR3 is 16 residues. CDR1 is SGHRS and CDR2 is YFSETQ in the germline V gene. V lost 0 bases to trimming and J lost 6 bases; unmatched junction nucleotides: 3. The chain has TRBV5-1 and TRBJ2-2; 12 bases line up with TRBD2. The sequenced sample was peripheral blood. The sequence came from a middle-aged man with active or convalescent COVID-19. This CDR3 is CASSLAGLAGPGELFF. CDR3 bases: TGCGCCAGCAGCTTGGCGGGACTAGCGGGTCCCGGGGAGCTGTTTTTT.